This T cell receptor (beta chain) came from a study of CD8+ T cells in alopecia areata. Study summary: Severity of treated patients was scored by affected scalp percentage.

Sequencing relied on a cDNA template that was reverse transcribed from extracted RNA. The table came from immunoSEQ multiplex PCR; TCRdb's copy has only in-frame clones and leaves some out. This sample has roughly 190,000 clones, with about 60% found just once. Study results and limitations: TCR sharing was clearer in mice than between patients, perhaps partly owing to patient HLA diversity.

Concerning this clone: Its antigen is unidentified.

The treatment here: oral pan-JAK inhibitor, 5-10 mg twice daily. The receptor's source is a human donor with alopecia areata. Sequenced here: CD4+ T cells sorted from blood, sampled at week 4, from a patient treated with tofacitinib.

For the CDR3, the DNA is TGTGCCAGCAGCGTAGGGGTAGCGGGGGTGAATGAGCAGTTCTTC. It specifies CASSVGVAGVNEQFF. The J gene is TRBJ2-1, the V gene TRBV9; 9 bases map to TRBD2. Trimming removed 0 bases from V and 7 bases from J; junction bases left unmatched: 5. Germline CDR1 is SGDLS and CDR2 is YYNGEE. The CDR3 has 15 residues.